The present entry profiles one TCR beta chain with its context. PCR primers comprised 60 Vbeta and 13 Jbeta primers. The protocol was immunoSEQ multiplex PCR, while the TCRdb copy is restricted to in-frame clones and leaves out a portion. The table shows tens of thousands of clones, with over 70% occurring only once. The CDR3 length is 15 residues. Germline assignment: CDR1 LNHDA and CDR2 SQIVND (reference sequence). Germline trimming cut 3 bases from V and 5 bases from J; bases unmatched to any gene: 7. This record comes from a study of cytomegalovirus exposure and HLA in healthy donors. Specimen: PBMCs. This sequence joins TRBV19 and TRBJ2-3; TRBD2 agrees at 8 bases. The clonotype originates from a woman aged 45 to 65 in good health and CMV-seropositive. The CDR3 here is CASSMGTGGGDTQYF. DNA for the CDR3: TGTGCCAGTAGTATGGGGACGGGAGGGGGAGATACGCAGTATTTT.